This TCR beta chain was recovered during a study of T-cell memory formation after mild COVID-19. MiXCR, applied by TCRdb to the 5' RACE reads, yields one record per CDR3 protein. The sample records fewer than 500,000 distinct CDR3 sequences, approximately 25% being singletons. The CDR3 is 15 residues long. Germline-derived CDR1 and CDR2 are MNHEY and SMNVEV (reference sequence). Trimming removed 2 bases from V and 4 bases from J, with 14 bases in between. V and J are TRBV27 and TRBJ1-2; possibly TRBD1 for D (5 bases). Sequencing input: PBMCs or a T cell subset sorted from them (not recorded which). The receptor comes from an adult woman who had mild COVID-19 (a few samples of this study predate the infection). Cell type and time point are not known. CDR3 loop: CASSLTGRSSYGYTF. CDR3 nucleotide sequence: TGTGCCAGCAGTTTAACAGGACGAAGTAGCTATGGCTACACCTTC.